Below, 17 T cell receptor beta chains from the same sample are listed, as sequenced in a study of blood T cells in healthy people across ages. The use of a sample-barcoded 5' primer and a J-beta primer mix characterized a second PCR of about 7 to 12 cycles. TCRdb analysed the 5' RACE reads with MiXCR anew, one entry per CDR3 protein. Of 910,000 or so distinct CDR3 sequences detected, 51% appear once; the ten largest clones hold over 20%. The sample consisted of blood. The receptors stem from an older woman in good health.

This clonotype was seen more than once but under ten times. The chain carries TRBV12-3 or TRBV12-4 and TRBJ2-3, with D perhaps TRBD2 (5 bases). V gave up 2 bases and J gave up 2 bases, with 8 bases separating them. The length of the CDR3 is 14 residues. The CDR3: CASSLSGITDTQYF. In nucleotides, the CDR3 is TGTGCCAGCAGTTTAAGCGGAATCACAGATACGCAGTATTTT.

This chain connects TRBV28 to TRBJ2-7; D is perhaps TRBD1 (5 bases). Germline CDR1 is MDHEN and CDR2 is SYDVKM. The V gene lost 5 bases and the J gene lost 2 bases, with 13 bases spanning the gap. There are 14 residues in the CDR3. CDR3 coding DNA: TGTGCCAGCAGTAGAAGGACACCGACCTACGAGCAGTACTTC. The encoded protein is CASSRRTPTYEQYF.

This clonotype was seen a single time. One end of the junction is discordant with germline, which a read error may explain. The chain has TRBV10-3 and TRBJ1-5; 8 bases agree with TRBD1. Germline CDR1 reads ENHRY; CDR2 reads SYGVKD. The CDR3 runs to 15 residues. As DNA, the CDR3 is TGTGCCATCAGTGAGCAGGGGGCAAGAAATCAGCTCCAGCATTTT. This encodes CAISEQGARNQLQHF.

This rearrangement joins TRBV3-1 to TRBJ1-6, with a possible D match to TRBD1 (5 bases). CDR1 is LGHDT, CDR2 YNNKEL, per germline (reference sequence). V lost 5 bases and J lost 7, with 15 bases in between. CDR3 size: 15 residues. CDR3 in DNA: TGTGCCAGCAGCACGGGGCTGGGTTCCAATTCACCCCTCCACTTT. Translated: CASSTGLGSNSPLHF.

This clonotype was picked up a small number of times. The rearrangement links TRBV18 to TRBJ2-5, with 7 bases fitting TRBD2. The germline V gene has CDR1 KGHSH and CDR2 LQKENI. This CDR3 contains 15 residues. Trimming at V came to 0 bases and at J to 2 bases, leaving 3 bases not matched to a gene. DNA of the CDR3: TGTGCCAGCTCACCACCGGGAGGGCTACAAGAGACCCAGTACTTC. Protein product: CASSPPGGLQETQYF.

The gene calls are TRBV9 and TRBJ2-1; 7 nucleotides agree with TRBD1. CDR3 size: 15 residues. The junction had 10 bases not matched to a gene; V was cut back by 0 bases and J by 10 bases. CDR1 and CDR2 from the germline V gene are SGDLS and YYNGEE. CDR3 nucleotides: TGTGCCAGCAGCGTAGCAGGACAGGCAGGGAAGGAGCAGTTCTTC. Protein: CASSVAGQAGKEQFF.

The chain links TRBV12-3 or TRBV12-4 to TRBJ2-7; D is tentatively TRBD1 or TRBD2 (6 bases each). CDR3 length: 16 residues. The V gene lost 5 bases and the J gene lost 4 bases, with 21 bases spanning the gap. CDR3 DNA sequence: TGTGCCAGCAGTCCCCGAAGGGGGACTCGGGCGTACGAGCAGTACTTC. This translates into CASSPRRGTRAYEQYF.

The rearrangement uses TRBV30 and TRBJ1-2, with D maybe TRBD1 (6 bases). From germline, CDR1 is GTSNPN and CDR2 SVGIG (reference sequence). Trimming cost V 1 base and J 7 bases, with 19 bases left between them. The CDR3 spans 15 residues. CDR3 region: CAWSAISGGRGGYTF. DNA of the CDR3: TGTGCCTGGAGTGCGATTTCCGGGGGCCGGGGTGGCTACACCTTC.

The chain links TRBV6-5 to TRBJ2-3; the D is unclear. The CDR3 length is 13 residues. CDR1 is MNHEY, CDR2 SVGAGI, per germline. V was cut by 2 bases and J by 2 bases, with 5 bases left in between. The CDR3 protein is CASSYDFTDTQYF. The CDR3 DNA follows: TGTGCCAGCAGTTACGACTTCACAGATACGCAGTATTTT.

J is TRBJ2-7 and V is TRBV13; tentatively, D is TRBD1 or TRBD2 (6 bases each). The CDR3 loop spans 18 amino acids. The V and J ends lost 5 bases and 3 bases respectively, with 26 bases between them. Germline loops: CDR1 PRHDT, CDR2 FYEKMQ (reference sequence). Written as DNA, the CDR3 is TGTGCCAGCAGCGCACAGGGCATACACAGACTAGTCAGCTACGAGCAGTACTTC. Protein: CASSAQGIHRLVSYEQYF. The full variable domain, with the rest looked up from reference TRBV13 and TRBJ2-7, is AAGVIQSPRHLIKEKRETATLKCYPIPRHDTVYWYQQGPGQDPQFLISFYEKMQSDKGSIPDRFSAQQFSDYHSELNMSSLELGDSALYFCASSAQGIHRLVSYEQYFGPGTRLTVT.

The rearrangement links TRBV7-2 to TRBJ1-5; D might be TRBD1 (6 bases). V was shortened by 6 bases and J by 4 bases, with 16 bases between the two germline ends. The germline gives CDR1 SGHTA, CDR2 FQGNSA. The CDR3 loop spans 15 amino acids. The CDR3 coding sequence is TGTGCCAGCAGAGTCGGCAGGGGAGGGAATCAGCCCCAGCATTTT. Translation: CASRVGRGGNQPQHF.

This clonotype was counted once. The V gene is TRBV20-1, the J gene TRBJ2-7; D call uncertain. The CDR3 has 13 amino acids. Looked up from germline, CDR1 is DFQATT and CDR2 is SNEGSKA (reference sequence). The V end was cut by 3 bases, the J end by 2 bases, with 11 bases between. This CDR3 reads CSASFGPTYEQYF. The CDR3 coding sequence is TGCAGTGCTAGTTTTGGGCCCACCTACGAGCAGTACTTC.

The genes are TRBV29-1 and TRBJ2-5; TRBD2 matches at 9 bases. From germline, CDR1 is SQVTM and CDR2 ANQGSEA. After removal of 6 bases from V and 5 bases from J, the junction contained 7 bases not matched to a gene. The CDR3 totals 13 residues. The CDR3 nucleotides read TGCAGCGTATCCCGGACTAGCGACGAGACCCAGTACTTC. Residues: CSVSRTSDETQYF.

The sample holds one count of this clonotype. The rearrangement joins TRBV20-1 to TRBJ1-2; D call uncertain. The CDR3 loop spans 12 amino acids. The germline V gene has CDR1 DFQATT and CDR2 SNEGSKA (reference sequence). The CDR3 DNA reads TGCAGAGTTCTGGGAGCCACCTATGGCTACACCTTC. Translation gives CRVLGATYGYTF.

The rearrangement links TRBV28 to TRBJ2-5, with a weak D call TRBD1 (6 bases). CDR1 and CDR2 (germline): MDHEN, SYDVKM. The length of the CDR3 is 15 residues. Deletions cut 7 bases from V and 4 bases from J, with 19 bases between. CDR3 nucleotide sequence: TGTGCCAGCATCCCTTCATATTGGGGGCGAGAGACCCAGTACTTC. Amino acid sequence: CASIPSYWGRETQYF.

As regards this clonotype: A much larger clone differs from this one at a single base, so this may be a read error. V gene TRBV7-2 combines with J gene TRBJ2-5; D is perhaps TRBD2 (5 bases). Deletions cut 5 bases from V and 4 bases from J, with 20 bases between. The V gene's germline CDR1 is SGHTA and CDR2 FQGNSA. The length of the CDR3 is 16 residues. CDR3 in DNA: TGTGCCAGCAGCCCGACTCATACTAGTTACCGAGAGACCCAGTACTTC. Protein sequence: CASSPTHTSYRETQYF.

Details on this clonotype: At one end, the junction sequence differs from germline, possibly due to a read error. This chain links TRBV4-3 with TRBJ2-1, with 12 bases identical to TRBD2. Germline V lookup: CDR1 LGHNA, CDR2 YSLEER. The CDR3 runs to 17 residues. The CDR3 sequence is CASSQASGRAGSNGQFF. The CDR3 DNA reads TGCGCCAGCAGCCAAGCTAGCGGGAGGGCCGGAAGCAATGGGCAGTTCTTC.